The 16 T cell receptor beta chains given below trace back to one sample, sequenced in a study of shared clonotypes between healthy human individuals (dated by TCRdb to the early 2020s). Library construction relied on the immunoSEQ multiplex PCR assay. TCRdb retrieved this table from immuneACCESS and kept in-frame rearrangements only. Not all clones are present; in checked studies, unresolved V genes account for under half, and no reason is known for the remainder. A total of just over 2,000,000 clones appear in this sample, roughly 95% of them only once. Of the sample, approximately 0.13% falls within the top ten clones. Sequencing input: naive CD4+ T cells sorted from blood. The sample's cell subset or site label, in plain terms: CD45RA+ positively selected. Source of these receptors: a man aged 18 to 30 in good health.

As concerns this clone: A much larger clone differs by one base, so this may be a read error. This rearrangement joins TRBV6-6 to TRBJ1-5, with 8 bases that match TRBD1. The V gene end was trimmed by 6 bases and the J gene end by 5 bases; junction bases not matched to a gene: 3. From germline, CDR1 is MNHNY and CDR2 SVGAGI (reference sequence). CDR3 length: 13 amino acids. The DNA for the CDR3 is TGTGCCAGCAGCGCGGACAGGGATCAGCCCCAGCATTTT. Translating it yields CASSADRDQPQHF.

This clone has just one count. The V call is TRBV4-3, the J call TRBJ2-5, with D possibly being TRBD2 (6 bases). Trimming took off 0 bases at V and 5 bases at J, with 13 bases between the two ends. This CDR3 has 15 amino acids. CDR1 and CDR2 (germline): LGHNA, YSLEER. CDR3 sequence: CASSQEGGYAETQYF. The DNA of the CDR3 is TGCGCCAGCAGCCAAGAAGGAGGGTACGCCGAGACCCAGTACTTC.

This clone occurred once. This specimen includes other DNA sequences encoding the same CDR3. CDR3 amino acids: CASSPTRDGTYEQYF. CDR3 coding DNA: TGTGCCAGCAGTCCTACGAGGGACGGAACCTACGAGCAGTACTTC. This chain links TRBV6-6 with TRBJ2-7; tentatively, D is TRBD1 or TRBD2 (5 bases each). Germline assignment: CDR1 MNHNY and CDR2 SVGAGI (reference sequence). The V end was cut by 5 bases, the J end by 2 bases, with 16 bases between. This CDR3 contains 15 residues.

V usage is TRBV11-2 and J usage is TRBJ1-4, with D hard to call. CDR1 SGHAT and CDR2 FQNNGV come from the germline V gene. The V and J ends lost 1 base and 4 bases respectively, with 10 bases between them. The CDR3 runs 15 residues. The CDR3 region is CASSLGAAFNEKLFF. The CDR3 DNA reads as TGTGCCAGCAGCTTAGGGGCAGCTTTTAATGAAAAACTGTTTTTT.

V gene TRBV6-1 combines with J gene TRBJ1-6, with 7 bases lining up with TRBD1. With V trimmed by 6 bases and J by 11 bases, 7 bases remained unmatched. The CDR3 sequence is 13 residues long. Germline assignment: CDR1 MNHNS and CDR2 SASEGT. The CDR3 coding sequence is TGTGCCAGCAGGGGACAGTACAGGCCACCCCTCCACTTT. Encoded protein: CASRGQYRPPLHF.

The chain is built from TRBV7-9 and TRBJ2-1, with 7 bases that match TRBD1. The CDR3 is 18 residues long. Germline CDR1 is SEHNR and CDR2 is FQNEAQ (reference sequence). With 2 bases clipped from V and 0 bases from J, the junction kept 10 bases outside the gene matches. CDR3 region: CASSLQGVRRHSYNEQFF. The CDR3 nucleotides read TGTGCCAGCAGCTTACAGGGGGTCCGCCGTCACTCCTACAATGAGCAGTTCTTC.

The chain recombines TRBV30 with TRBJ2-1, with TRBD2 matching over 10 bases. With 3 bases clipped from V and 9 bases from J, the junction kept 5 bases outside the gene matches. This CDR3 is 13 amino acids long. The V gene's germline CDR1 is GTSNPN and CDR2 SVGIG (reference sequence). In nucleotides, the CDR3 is TGTGCCTGGAGCCTAGCGGGAGTCGGTGAGCAGTTCTTC. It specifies CAWSLAGVGEQFF.

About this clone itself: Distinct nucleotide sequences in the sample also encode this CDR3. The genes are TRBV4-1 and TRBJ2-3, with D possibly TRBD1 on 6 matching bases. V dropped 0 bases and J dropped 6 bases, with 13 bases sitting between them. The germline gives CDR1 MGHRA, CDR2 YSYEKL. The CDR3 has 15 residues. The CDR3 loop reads CASSQDRGGTDTQYF. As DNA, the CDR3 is TGCGCCAGCAGCCAAGATCGAGGGGGAACCGATACGCAGTATTTT.

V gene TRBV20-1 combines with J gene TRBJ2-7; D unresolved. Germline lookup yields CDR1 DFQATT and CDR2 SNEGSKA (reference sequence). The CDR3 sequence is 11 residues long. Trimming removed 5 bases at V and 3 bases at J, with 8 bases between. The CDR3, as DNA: TGCAGTGCTGGCATCCTCTACGAGCAGTACTTC. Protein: CSAGILYEQYF.

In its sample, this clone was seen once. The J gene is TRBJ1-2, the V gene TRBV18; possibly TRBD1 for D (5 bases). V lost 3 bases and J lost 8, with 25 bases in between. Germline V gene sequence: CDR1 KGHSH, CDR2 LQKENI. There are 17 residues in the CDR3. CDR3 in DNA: TGTGCCAGCTCACCCAACAGCCTAGTCGGGGCGCCTGGGGGCTACACCTTC. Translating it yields CASSPNSLVGAPGGYTF.

The CDR3 here is CASSTGQGLYEQYF. The CDR3, as DNA: TGCGCCAGCAGCACGGGACAGGGGCTCTACGAGCAGTACTTC. The rearrangement joins TRBV5-1 to TRBJ2-5; the match to TRBD1 covers 10 bases. The end of the DNA fits TRBJ2-7 better, so the J call may be wrong. CDR3 size: 14 residues. Germline V gene lookup returns CDR1 SGHRS and CDR2 YFSETQ.

The CDR3 loop reads CAWSVGVAGTGEQYF. As DNA, the CDR3 is TGTGCCTGGAGTGTCGGGGTAGCGGGAACCGGAGAGCAGTACTTC. The rearrangement joins TRBV30 to TRBJ2-7; 8 positions match TRBD2. V gave up 0 bases and J gave up 7 bases; unmatched junction bases: 11. There are 15 residues in the CDR3. Germline CDR1 GTSNPN, CDR2 SVGIG (reference sequence). Full variable domain (rest looked up from reference TRBV30 and TRBJ2-7): SQTIHQWPATLVQPVGSPLSLECTVEGTSNPNLYWYRQAAGRGLQLLFYSVGIGQISSEVPQNLSASRPQDRQFILSSKKLLLSDSGFYLCAWSVGVAGTGEQYFGPGTRLTVT.

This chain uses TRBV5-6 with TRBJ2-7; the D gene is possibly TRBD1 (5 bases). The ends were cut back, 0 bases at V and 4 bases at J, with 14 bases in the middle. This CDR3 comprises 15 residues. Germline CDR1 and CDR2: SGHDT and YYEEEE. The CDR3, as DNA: TGTGCCAGCAGCTTGGGGCAGGGTGGCATGTACGAGCAGTACTTC. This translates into CASSLGQGGMYEQYF. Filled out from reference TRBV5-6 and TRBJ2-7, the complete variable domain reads DAGVTQSPTHLIKTRGQQVTLRCSPKSGHDTVSWYQQALGQGPQFIFQYYEEEERQRGNFPDRFSGHQFPNYSSELNVNALLLGDSALYLCASSLGQGGMYEQYFGPGTRLTVT.

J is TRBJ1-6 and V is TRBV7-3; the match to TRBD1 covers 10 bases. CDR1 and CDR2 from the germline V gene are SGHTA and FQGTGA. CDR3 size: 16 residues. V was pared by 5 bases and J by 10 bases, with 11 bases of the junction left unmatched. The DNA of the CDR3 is TGTGCCAGCAGCCAAACGGGACAGGGGTCGGGGTCACCCCTCCACTTT. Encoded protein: CASSQTGQGSGSPLHF.

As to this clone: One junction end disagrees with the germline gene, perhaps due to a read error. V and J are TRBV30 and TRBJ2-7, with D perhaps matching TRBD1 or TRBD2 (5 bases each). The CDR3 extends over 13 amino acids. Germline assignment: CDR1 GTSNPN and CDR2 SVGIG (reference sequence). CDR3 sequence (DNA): TGTGCCTGGAGTGTACTATATTTCGGGGCTTTCAACTTC. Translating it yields CAWSVLYFGAFNF.

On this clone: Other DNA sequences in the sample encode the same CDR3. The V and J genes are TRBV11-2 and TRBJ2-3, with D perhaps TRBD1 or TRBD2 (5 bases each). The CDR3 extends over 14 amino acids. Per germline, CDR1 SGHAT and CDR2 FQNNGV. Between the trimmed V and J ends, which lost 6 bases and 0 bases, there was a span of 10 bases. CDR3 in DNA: TGTGCCAGCAGTCGTGGGGGTAGCACAGATACGCAGTATTTT. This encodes CASSRGGSTDTQYF.